This record covers a single T cell receptor beta chain. Antigen: not known. Germline V lookup: CDR1 SGHTA, CDR2 FQGNSA. The CDR3 extends over 13 amino acids. Trimming left V 5 bases short and J 4 bases short, with 11 bases between. The sample originates from a study of T cells after yellow fever vaccination. A 5'RACE template-switching step, the method used to make TCR cDNA, added a universal primer site and UMIs. A single record per CDR3 protein comes from TCRdb applying MiXCR to the 5' RACE reads. The sample records roughly 500,000 distinct CDR3 sequences, approximately 21% being singletons. General observations from the study: Only a small proportion of the clonotypes turned up in both the CD4 and the CD8 compartments, likely arising from convergent recombination. Post-booster reappearance was seen for most primary-vaccination clones (96% CD4, roughly 91% CD8). Weaker overall was a secondary response that nonetheless peaked faster, on day 5 versus 15.

This receptor was taken from a man younger than 40 who received the YFV17D yellow fever vaccine. The specimen was PBMCs, collected 15 days after the yellow fever booster vaccination. The rearrangement uses TRBV7-2 and TRBJ2-5; unclear D gene. DNA for the CDR3: TGTGCCAGCAGCGGTTCGTTACGAGAGACCCAGTACTTC. Translated, it gives CASSGSLRETQYF.